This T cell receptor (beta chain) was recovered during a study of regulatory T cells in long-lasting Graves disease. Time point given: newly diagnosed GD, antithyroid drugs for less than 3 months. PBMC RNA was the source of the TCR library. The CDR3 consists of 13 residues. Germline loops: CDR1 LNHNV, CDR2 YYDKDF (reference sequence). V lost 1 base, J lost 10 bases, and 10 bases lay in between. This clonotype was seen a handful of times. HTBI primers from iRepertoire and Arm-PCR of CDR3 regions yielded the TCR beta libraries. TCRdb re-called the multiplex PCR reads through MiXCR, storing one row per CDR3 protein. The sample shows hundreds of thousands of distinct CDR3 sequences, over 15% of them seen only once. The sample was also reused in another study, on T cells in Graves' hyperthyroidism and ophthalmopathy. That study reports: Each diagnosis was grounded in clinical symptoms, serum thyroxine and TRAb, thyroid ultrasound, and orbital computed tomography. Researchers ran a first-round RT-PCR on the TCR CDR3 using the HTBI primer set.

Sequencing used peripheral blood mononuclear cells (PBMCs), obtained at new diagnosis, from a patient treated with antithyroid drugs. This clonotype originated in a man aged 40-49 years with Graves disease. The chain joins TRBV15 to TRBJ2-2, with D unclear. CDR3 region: CATSRVRQEELFF. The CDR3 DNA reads TGTGCCACCAGCAGAGTACGGCAGGAGGAGCTGTTTTTT.